This T cell receptor beta chain was identified in a study of cytomegalovirus exposure and HLA in healthy donors (dated by TCRdb to the late 2010s). Study-wide context: In an earlier analysis of roughly 500 of the donors, roughly 300 Gb of sequence data and about 110 million unique TCR beta sequences from roughly 190 million T cells were reported. A later genetic analysis used genome-wide SNP genotypes for about 60% of the 666 donors, treating that subset as a discovery cohort. Along with the roughly 670-subject first cohort, a separate validation cohort of roughly 110 different subjects was used. Class I and class II HLA loci were covered by the typing at four-digit resolution. The study used immunosequencing to profile the T cell repertoires of 666 subjects and linked those repertoires to cytomegalovirus serostatus. To predict cytomegalovirus infection status, the study brought together high-throughput TCR immunosequencing, statistical association of individual TCRs with disease status, and machine learning. An earlier analysis of more than 450 of the donors used high-throughput TCR beta sequencing to judge whether each TCR beta V gene segment behaved as functional or pseudogenic. Donor age, sex, ethnicity and CMV serostatus were compiled alongside the repertoire data. To study patterns of TCR occurrence, a later analysis re-analyzed previously published TCR beta repertoires from around 670 donors and added high-resolution HLA genotyping. All discovery cohort repertoires had been generated on a single sequencing platform. Among 398 genotyped donors of the cohort, an average of around 250,000 unique TCR beta nucleotide sequences was sequenced per donor, of which 15% to 20% were non-productive. The study was designed to test whether signatures of past pathogen exposure could be identified by cataloging public T cell receptors. About 5 DR-DQ haplotypes were handled as single units for association and clustering, since linkage in the cohort was strong. An early release covering over 500 HLA-typed donors comprised 300 to 350 gigabases of sequencing data and tens of millions of unique TCR sequences. Rather than using new phenotypic data, the later analysis identified candidate immune exposures from TCR beta sequences and from how often those sequences occurred across donors. The genetic ancestry cluster associated with self-reported Caucasian donors included approximately 85% of the roughly 400 genotyped donors. Typing coverage differed by locus: A, B, C, DRB1 and DQB1 were typed in roughly 620-630 donors, DQA1 in roughly 510, DPA1 in roughly 590, and DPB1 in around 490. The investigation overall reported the following: While some public TCRs were present in many individuals, most TCR sequences turned up only very rarely across donors. The presence/absence analyses assumed that sequencing depth was roughly uniform across donors, and that assumption may not be true. In a later analysis, most CMV-associated TCR beta chains were found to appear HLA-restricted, with HLA associations seemingly driven largely by CMV exposure. In both the original and validation cohorts, the classifier was reported to diagnose cytomegalovirus status with high specificity and sensitivity. According to a later analysis, TCR association rates differed among HLA loci, with DRB1 alleles showing the most associated TCRs and HLA-C alleles showing the fewest. CMV serostatus was the only immune exposure information available for the cohort. Strong co-occurrence of HLA alleles, especially DR and DQ, made assigning TCR associations to individual alleles difficult. Linkage disequilibrium might explain the correlated functional status among segregating V segments, but an unknown experimental factor could not be ruled out. According to a later analysis, parvovirus B19, influenza, CMV and Epstein-Barr virus appeared linked to several top co-occurrence clusters. Specific HLA alleles were associated with over 15,000 TCR beta sequences at a false discovery rate of 0.05 in a later analysis. In a later genetic analysis, fewer N-insertions in productive TCRs were reported among donors in an Asian-associated ancestry cluster than the roughly 700-donor mean. In vitro tests confirmed that three of the cytomegalovirus-associated TCR beta chains recognize cytomegalovirus antigens. Because counts were too low, roughly 16 rarely observed V segments, including chromosome 9 orphons, were excluded from the earlier analysis of about 500 of the donors. According to the authors, the approach could potentially be generalized to other disease states and immunological phenotypes. A further reported finding was that TCR beta sequences accurately predicted the HLA-A and HLA-B alleles for most subjects in the first cohort. The sequencing pipeline was judged likely to have produced a cluster of highly shared sequence variants as a technical artifact. The study gave a list of around 170 TCR beta chains associated with cytomegalovirus. In an earlier analysis of approximately 600 of the donors, most TCR beta V segments were observed in productive rearrangements about 87% or about 30% of the time, broadly matching IMGT annotations. In a later genetic analysis, a missense DCLRE1C variant was associated with V-gene and J-gene trimming of TCR beta chains, and the association was replicated in an independent cohort. The 87-base-pair reads could not distinguish some IMGT-functional V segments, including TRBV6-2 and TRBV6-3, so those segments were excluded. HLA typing was unavailable for some donors at each locus, so association tests used only the typed subset. A later analysis found that HLA-associated TCR beta chains were more clonally expanded and had lower generation probabilities than equally common non-associated chains. The cohort was sequenced for TCR beta chains only, and without alpha or paired-chain data the features that could be detected were limited.

Library preparation employed the immunoSEQ multiplex PCR assay. For the multiplex PCR, a mixture combining 60 forward primers for TCR Vbeta segments and 13 reverse primers for TCR Jbeta segments was used. The CDR3 region of rearranged TCR beta genes was amplified from genomic DNA with a multiplex PCR assay. On the Illumina HiSeq System, the amplified TCR beta libraries were sequenced as 87-base-pair reads. The original methods were these. A later analysis counted tens of millions of unique TCR beta chains across the 550 to 800 repertoires, and around 12 million of these chains were shared by at least two donors. To remove PCR and sequencing errors, raw reads were error-corrected and collapsed into unique sequences using a nearest-neighbor algorithm that merged closely related sequences. CDR3 sequences were aligned to IMGT reference sequences to assign V, D and J gene segments. Each retained sequence needed at least a six-nucleotide match to both a V gene segment and a J gene segment. A rearrangement was called productive if the CDR3 had no stop codons and remained in frame with V and J, and every other rearrangement was called non-productive. Following IMGT convention, CDR3 was defined as the stretch from the second conserved V-encoded cysteine up to the conserved J-encoded phenylalanine. Sequences without an unambiguous match to a single V gene segment were excluded from the earlier analysis of 450 to 650 of the donors. An earlier analysis of 587 of the donors classified V segments as functional when productive rearrangements were above 56.7% and as segregating when the standard deviation between donors was above 5%. A statistical classification framework was built for diagnosing cytomegalovirus status from the catalog of TCR beta chain sequences. V and J gene assignment, in a later analysis, came from comparing TCR nucleotide sequences with IMGT/GENE-DB human TR gene sequences. Using the TCRdist pipeline, a later analysis assigned CDR3 sequences along with most-parsimonious VDJ recombination scenarios. In a later analysis, each TCR beta chain was defined by its CDR3 amino acid sequence together with its V-gene family, and reads lacking a unique V-gene family were excluded. A later analysis removed roughly 590 highly shared, low-generation-probability nucleotide sequences to deal with suspected cross-contamination and a sequencing artifact. In a later analysis, a clonal expansion index was calculated for each public chain from normalized within-repertoire ranks of inferred template counts. In a later analysis, generation probabilities were computed using a VDJ recombination model fitted to out-of-frame rearrangements, and the results were checked against IGoR. A later analysis scored TCR-TCR, TCR-HLA and TCR-CMV co-occurrence with hypergeometric tests, applying a repertoire-size bias correction to TCR pairs. A later analysis estimated false discovery rates by permuting HLA or CMV assignments 20 times. In a later analysis, co-occurring TCRs were grouped using DBSCAN, with TCRdist sequence similarity added in when clustering inside HLA-allele-positive subsets. Co-occurrence clustering excluded repertoires with fewer than 30,000 or more than 120,000 public chains, plus five with anomalous nucleotide sharing. TCRdb limited this immuneACCESS table to in-frame rearrangements with V and J called. A share of clones is missing; checked studies link under half to unresolved V genes, and the rest is unexplained. V and J calls plus clone size are reproduced from that table; the DNA served to infer D and trimming. The sample table gives approximately 100,000 clones. About 0.59% of the sample is taken by the ten largest.

On this clone itself: Its binding antigen is unknown.

Spanning cysteine to phenylalanine, the CDR3 consists of 14 amino acids. Only the CDR3 part of the read is kept: 42 bases, read in frame from the first base. CDR1 MNHEY and CDR2 SVGAGI are derived from the germline V gene. Trimming removed 2 bases from V and 7 bases from J, leaving 11 bases between the germline ends. The cohort comprised around 700 healthy bone marrow donors. All cohort members were sampled while nominally healthy, although unrecorded immune exposures were likely present. The donor tested CMV seronegative, placing the donor among the 350 or so seronegative members of the cohort. Each donor provided a peripheral blood sample, and peripheral blood mononuclear cells were used for TCR beta sequencing. Genomic DNA was extracted from the blood cell samples with the Qiagen DNeasy Blood Extraction Kit.

Recombination joined TRBV6-5 with TRBJ2-2; a tentative D call is TRBD2 (5 bases match). Sequenced input: PBMCs. This clonotype originated in a man aged 50-60 years in good health and CMV-seronegative. At the DNA level, the sequence is TGTGCCAGCAGTTACCGAGGGATCAACGGGGAGCTGTTTTTT. It encodes CASSYRGINGELFF.